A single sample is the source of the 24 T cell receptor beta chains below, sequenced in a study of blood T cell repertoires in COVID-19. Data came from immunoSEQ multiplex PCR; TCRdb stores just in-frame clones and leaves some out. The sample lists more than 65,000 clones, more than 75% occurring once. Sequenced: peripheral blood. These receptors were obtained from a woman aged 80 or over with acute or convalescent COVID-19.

The DNA of the CDR3 is TGTGCCAGCAGTGATTGGTCAGTAACCCAGTACTTC. Translated: CASSDWSVTQYF. The chain has TRBV2 and TRBJ2-4; D unresolved. V lost 3 bases to trimming and J lost 13 bases, with 13 bases between them. CDR3 length: 12 amino acids. CDR1 is SNHLY, CDR2 FYNNEI, per germline.

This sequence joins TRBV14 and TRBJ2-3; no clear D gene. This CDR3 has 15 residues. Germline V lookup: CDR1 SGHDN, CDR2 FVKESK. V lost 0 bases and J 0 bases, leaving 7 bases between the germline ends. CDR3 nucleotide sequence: TGTGCCAGCAGCCAAGATCGGGTTAGCACAGATACGCAGTATTTT. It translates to CASSQDRVSTDTQYF.

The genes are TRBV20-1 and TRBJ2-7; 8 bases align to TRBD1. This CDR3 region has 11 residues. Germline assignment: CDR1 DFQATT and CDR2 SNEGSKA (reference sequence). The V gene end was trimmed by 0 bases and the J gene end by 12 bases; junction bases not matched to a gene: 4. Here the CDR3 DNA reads TGCAGTGCTAGAGATTCGGACAGGGTGTACTTC. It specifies CSARDSDRVYF.

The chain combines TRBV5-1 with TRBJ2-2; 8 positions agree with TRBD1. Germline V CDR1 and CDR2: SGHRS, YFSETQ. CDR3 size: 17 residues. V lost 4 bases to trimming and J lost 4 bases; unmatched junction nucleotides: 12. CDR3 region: CASSVTGTGRSTGELFF. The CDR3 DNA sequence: TGCGCCAGCAGCGTAACCGGGACAGGCCGTTCCACCGGGGAGCTGTTTTTT. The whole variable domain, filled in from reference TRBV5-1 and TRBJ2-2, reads KAGVTQTPRYLIKTRGQQVTLSCSPISGHRSVSWYQQTPGQGLQFLFEYFSETQRNKGNFPGRFSGRQFSNSRSEMNVSTLELGDSALYLCASSVTGTGRSTGELFFGEGSRLTVL.

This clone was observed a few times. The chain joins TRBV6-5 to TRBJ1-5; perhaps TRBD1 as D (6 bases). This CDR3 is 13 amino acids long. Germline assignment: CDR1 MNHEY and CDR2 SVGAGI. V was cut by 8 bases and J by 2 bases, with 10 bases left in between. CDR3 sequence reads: CASSQGRNQPQHF. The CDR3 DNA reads TGTGCCAGCTCCCAGGGGCGCAATCAGCCCCAGCATTTT.

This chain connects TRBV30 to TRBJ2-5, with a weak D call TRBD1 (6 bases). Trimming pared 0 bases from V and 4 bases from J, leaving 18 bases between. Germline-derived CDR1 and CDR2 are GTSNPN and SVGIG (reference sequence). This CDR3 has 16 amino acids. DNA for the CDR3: TGTGCCTGGAGTGTAGGGCAGGGGTCATGGGGAGAGACCCAGTACTTC. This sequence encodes CAWSVGQGSWGETQYF.

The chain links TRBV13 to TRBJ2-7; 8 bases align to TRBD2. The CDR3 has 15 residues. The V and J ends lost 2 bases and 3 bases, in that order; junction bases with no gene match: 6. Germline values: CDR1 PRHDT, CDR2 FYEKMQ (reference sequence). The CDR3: CASSLLSGSVYEQYF. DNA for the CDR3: TGTGCCAGCAGCTTACTCAGCGGGAGTGTCTACGAGCAGTACTTC. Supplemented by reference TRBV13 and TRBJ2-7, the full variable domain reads AAGVIQSPRHLIKEKRETATLKCYPIPRHDTVYWYQQGPGQDPQFLISFYEKMQSDKGSIPDRFSAQQFSDYHSELNMSSLELGDSALYFCASSLLSGSVYEQYFGPGTRLTVT.

This chain's CDR3 is CASSTGGMDLHF. CDR3 sequence (DNA): TGTGCCAGCAGCACAGGGGGCATGGACCTCCACTTT. This rearrangement joins TRBV6-5 to TRBJ1-6; 9 bases are a match to TRBD1. CDR1 and CDR2 (germline): MNHEY, SVGAGI. V was pared by 6 bases and J by 15 bases, with 6 bases of the junction left unmatched. The CDR3 is made up of 12 amino acids.

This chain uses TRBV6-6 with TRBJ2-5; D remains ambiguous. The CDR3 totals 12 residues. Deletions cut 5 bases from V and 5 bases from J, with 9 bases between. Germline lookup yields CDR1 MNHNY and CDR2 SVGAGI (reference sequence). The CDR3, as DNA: TGTGCCAGCAGTCTGACTTTGGAGACCCAGTACTTC. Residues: CASSLTLETQYF.

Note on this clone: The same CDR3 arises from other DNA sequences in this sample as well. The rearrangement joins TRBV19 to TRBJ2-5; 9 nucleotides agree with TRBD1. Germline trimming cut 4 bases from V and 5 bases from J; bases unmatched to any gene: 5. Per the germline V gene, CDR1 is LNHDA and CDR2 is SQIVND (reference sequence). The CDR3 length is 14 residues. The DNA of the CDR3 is TGTGCCAGTAGTACGGGACAGGGTCGCGAGACCCAGTACTTC. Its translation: CASSTGQGRETQYF.

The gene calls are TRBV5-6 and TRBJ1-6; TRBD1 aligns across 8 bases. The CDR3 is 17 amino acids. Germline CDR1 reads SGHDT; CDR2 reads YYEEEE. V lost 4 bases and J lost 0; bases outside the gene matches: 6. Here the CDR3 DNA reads TGTGCCAGCAGCCCCGGGACAGGCAGCTCCTATAATTCACCCCTCCACTTT. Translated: CASSPGTGSSYNSPLHF.

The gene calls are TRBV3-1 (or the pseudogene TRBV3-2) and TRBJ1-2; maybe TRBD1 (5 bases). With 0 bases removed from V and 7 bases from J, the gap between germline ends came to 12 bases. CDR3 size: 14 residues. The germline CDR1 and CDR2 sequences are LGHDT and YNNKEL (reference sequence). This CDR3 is CASSQDRGGTGYTF. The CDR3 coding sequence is TGTGCCAGCAGCCAAGATCGTGGGGGGACTGGCTACACCTTC.

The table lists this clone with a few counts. CDR3: CASSPGSSYGYTF. The CDR3 nucleotides read TGTGCCAGCAGCCCCGGGTCCTCTTATGGCTACACCTTC. The chain joins TRBV3-1 (or the pseudogene TRBV3-2) to TRBJ1-2; no firm D call. The V gene lost 4 bases and the J gene lost 5 bases, with 11 bases spanning the gap. Germline V lookup: CDR1 LGHDT, CDR2 YNNKEL (reference sequence). The CDR3 totals 13 residues.

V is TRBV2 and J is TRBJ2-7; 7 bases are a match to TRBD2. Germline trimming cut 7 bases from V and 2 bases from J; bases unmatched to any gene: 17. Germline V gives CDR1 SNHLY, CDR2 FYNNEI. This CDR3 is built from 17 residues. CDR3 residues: CASTGLASGPPAYEQYF. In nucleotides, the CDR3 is TGTGCCAGCACGGGTCTCGCTAGCGGCCCCCCGGCCTACGAGCAGTACTTC.

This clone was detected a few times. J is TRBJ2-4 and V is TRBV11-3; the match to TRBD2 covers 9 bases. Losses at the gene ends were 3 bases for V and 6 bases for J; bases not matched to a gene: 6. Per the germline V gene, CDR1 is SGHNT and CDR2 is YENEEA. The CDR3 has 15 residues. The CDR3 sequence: CASSLASGTGNIQYF. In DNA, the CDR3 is TGTGCCAGCAGCTTGGCTAGCGGGACGGGAAACATTCAGTACTTC.

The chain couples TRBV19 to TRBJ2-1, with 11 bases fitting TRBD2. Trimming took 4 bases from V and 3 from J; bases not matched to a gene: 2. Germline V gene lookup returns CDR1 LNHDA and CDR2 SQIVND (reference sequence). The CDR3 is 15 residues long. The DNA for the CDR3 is TGTGCCAGTAGTACAGGGACTAGCGGCTACAATGAGCAGTTCTTC. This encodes CASSTGTSGYNEQFF.

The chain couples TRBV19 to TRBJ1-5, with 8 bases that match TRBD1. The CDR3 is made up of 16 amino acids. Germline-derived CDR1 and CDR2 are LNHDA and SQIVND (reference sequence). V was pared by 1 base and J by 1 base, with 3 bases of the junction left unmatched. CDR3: CASSIGSGGSNQPQHF. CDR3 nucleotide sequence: TGTGCCAGTAGTATAGGCTCAGGGGGCAGCAATCAGCCCCAGCATTTT.

CDR3 coding DNA: TGCAGCGTTGGGGGACAAGAAGCTTTCTTT. As protein: CSVGGQEAFF. The rearrangement links TRBV29-1 to TRBJ1-1, with a possible D match to TRBD1 (6 bases). This CDR3 has 10 amino acids. CDR1 is SQVTM, CDR2 ANQGSEA, per germline. V was clipped by 4 bases and J by 8 bases, with 8 bases between them.

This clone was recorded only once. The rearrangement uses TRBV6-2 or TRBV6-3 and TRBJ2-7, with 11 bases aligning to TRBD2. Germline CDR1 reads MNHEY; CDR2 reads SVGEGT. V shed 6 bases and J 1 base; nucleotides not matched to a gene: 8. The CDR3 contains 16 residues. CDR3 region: CASSRRLAGPSYEQYF. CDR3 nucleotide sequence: TGTGCCAGCAGCCGCCGACTAGCGGGACCATCCTACGAGCAGTACTTC.

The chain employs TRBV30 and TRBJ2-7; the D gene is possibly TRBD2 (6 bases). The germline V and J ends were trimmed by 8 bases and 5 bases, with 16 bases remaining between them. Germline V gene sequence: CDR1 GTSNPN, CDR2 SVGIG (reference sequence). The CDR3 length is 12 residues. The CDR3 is CATRGGNHEQYF. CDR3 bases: TGTGCCACCCGGGGAGGTAATCACGAGCAGTACTTC. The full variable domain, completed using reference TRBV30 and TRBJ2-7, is SQTIHQWPATLVQPVGSPLSLECTVEGTSNPNLYWYRQAAGRGLQLLFYSVGIGQISSEVPQNLSASRPQDRQFILSSKKLLLSDSGFYLCATRGGNHEQYFGPGTRLTVT.

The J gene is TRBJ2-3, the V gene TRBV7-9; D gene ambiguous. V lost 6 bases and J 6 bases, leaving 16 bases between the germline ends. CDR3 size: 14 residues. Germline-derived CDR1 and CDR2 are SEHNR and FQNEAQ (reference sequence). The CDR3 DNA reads TGTGCCAGCAGGGGCGCACCCGGCCATGATACGCAGTATTTT. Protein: CASRGAPGHDTQYF.

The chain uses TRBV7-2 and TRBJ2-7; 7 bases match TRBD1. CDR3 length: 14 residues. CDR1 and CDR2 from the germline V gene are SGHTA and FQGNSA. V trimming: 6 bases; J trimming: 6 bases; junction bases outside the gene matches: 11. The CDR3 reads CASRKQQGSGEQYF. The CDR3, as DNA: TGTGCCAGCAGAAAACAACAGGGGTCGGGCGAGCAGTACTTC.

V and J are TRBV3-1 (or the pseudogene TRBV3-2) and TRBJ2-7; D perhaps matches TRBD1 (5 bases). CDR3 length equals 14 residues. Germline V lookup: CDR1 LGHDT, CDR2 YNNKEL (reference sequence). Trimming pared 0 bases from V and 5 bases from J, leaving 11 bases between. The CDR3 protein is CASSQEGLGDEQYF. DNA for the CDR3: TGTGCCAGCAGCCAAGAGGGGCTAGGCGACGAGCAGTACTTC.

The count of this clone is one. CDR3 loop: CASSYGGSWMAFF. In nucleotides, the CDR3 is TGTGCCAGCAGTTACGGAGGATCCTGGATGGCTTTCTTT. The rearrangement links TRBV12-3 or TRBV12-4 to TRBJ1-1; D not resolved. V was cut by 4 bases and J by 11 bases, with 17 bases left in between. The CDR3 covers 13 residues.